A single sample is the source of the 27 T cell receptor beta chains below, sequenced in a study of blood T cell repertoires in COVID-19. Here immunoSEQ multiplex PCR was the method, and the copy in TCRdb shows in-frame clones only, minus some. The table lists approximately 32,000 clones, 91% of them singletons. Material: peripheral blood. These receptor sequences come from a man between 60 and 75 years old with acute or convalescent COVID-19.

This chain connects TRBV5-1 to TRBJ2-1; D is ambiguous. Germline V gene lookup returns CDR1 SGHRS and CDR2 YFSETQ. Trimming shortened V by 2 bases and J by 8 bases, and 17 bases separated the two germline ends. The CDR3 runs 15 residues. CDR3 nucleotides: TGCGCCAGCAGCTTAACTCGAACCCCGCAGGATGAGCAGTTCTTC. It translates to CASSLTRTPQDEQFF. Drawing the rest from reference TRBV5-1 and TRBJ2-1, the complete variable domain is KAGVTQTPRYLIKTRGQQVTLSCSPISGHRSVSWYQQTPGQGLQFLFEYFSETQRNKGNFPGRFSGRQFSNSRSEMNVSTLELGDSALYLCASSLTRTPQDEQFFGPGTRLTVL.

A note on this clone: At one of its ends the junction is not consistent with the germline gene, which may arise from a read error. The V gene is TRBV11-3, the J gene TRBJ2-7; 7 bases are shared with TRBD2. The CDR3 covers 14 residues. Per germline, CDR1 SGHNT and CDR2 YENEEA. CDR3 in amino acids: CASSFGGSSNEQYF. The CDR3 region has the DNA TGTGCCAGCAGCTTCGGCGGGAGCTCCAACGAGCAGTACTTC.

This clone was seen more than once but under ten times. The rearrangement uses TRBV28 and TRBJ1-2; 7 bases line up with TRBD1. There are 12 residues in the CDR3. Losses at the gene ends were 6 bases for V and 7 bases for J; bases not matched to a gene: 5. Germline V CDR1 and CDR2: MDHEN, SYDVKM. CDR3 DNA sequence: TGTGCCAGCAGGCGACAGGGTGCTGGCTACACCTTC. It specifies CASRRQGAGYTF.

The chain links TRBV5-5 to TRBJ1-4, with a possible D match to TRBD1 (6 bases). Trimming removed 4 bases at V and 3 bases at J, with 16 bases between. Per the germline V gene, CDR1 is SGHKS and CDR2 is YYEKEE (reference sequence). This CDR3 has 16 amino acids. CDR3 bases: TGTGCCAGCAGCGAAAAGGCTGGACAGCCTAATGAAAAACTGTTTTTT. Its translation is CASSEKAGQPNEKLFF.

CDR3 sequence: CASSPGLAGVSYNEQFF. In DNA form, the CDR3 reads TGTGCCAGCAGCCCAGGGCTAGCGGGAGTATCCTACAATGAGCAGTTCTTC. The rearrangement links TRBV9 to TRBJ2-1, with 10 bases lining up with TRBD2. The J segment lost 1 base and the V segment lost 4 bases, leaving 8 bases of the junction unmatched. The CDR3 contains 17 residues. CDR1 is SGDLS, CDR2 YYNGEE, per germline.

The chain employs TRBV11-1 and TRBJ2-7, with TRBD2 as a possible D gene (5 bases). V was clipped by 1 base and J by 7 bases, with 14 bases between them. Germline V gene lookup returns CDR1 SGHAT and CDR2 FQDESV (reference sequence). The CDR3 is made up of 14 amino acids. The CDR3 nucleotides read TGTGCCAGCAGCTTAGGCGGGCCCAAAAGGGAGCAGTACTTC. It codes for CASSLGGPKREQYF.

The chain is built from TRBV5-1 and TRBJ2-2; TRBD2 matches at 10 bases. Unmatched junction bases numbered 13, after V lost 4 bases and J lost 7 bases. The CDR3 sequence is 17 residues long. The germline V gene has CDR1 SGHRS and CDR2 YFSETQ. CDR3 sequence reads: CASSPGRLAGVGGELFF. In nucleotides, the CDR3 is TGCGCCAGCAGCCCCGGACGTCTAGCGGGAGTTGGCGGGGAGCTGTTTTTT.

For this clone: At the DNA level, this CDR3 is encoded by other sequences in the same sample as well. The rearrangement links TRBV27 to TRBJ2-2, with D possibly being TRBD2 (5 bases). The V gene lost 6 bases and the J gene lost 0 bases, with 14 bases spanning the gap. The CDR3 totals 16 residues. Germline V gene lookup returns CDR1 MNHEY and CDR2 SMNVEV (reference sequence). The CDR3 DNA reads as TGTGCCAGCAGACGGACCAGCGGAACGAACACCGGGGAGCTGTTTTTT. This encodes CASRRTSGTNTGELFF.

This chain links TRBV5-4 with TRBJ1-6; TRBD1 matches at 11 bases. CDR1 is SGHNT and CDR2 is YYREEE in the germline V gene (reference sequence). The CDR3 has 17 amino acids. With V trimmed by 4 bases and J by 4 bases, 7 bases remained unmatched. CDR3 DNA sequence: TGTGCCAGCAGCCCTCGGACAGGGGGCGCGTATAATTCACCCCTCCACTTT. This codes for CASSPRTGGAYNSPLHF. Full variable domain (outside the CDR3, taken from reference TRBV5-4 and TRBJ1-6): ETGVTQSPTHLIKTRGQQVTLRCSSQSGHNTVSWYQQALGQGPQFIFQYYREEENGRGNFPPRFSGLQFPNYSSELNVNALELDDSALYLCASSPRTGGAYNSPLHFGNGTRLTVT.

This chain connects TRBV2 to TRBJ2-1; a weak D match, TRBD1 (5 bases). V was trimmed by 4 bases and J by 4 bases, leaving 8 bases between them. CDR1 is SNHLY, CDR2 FYNNEI, per germline. The CDR3 runs 13 residues. The chain's CDR3 is CASSVAGYNEQFF. CDR3 DNA: TGTGCCAGCAGTGTCGCAGGGTACAATGAGCAGTTCTTC.

The chain combines TRBV5-1 with TRBJ2-2; 10 bases agree with TRBD1. The CDR3 has 15 amino acids. V shed 2 bases, J shed 5 bases, and the junction held 3 bases outside the gene matches. CDR1 is SGHRS and CDR2 is YFSETQ in the germline V gene. The CDR3 reads CASSFRDRGTGELFF. CDR3 coding DNA: TGCGCCAGCAGCTTCCGGGACAGGGGAACCGGGGAGCTGTTTTTT.

The V gene is TRBV5-5, the J gene TRBJ2-1; no definite D call. This CDR3 contains 14 residues. V was cut by 1 base and J by 0 bases, with 5 bases left in between. Germline V lookup: CDR1 SGHKS, CDR2 YYEKEE (reference sequence). CDR3 amino acids: CASSLTSSYNEQFF. The DNA of the CDR3 is TGTGCCAGCAGCTTGACGAGCTCCTACAATGAGCAGTTCTTC. Supplemented by reference TRBV5-5 and TRBJ2-1, the full variable domain reads DAGVTQSPTHLIKTRGQQVTLRCSPISGHKSVSWYQQVLGQGPQFIFQYYEKEERGRGNFPDRFSARQFPNYSSELNVNALLLGDSALYLCASSLTSSYNEQFFGPGTRLTVL.

The rearrangement uses TRBV27 and TRBJ2-7; possible D gene TRBD2, 5 bases. Trimming pared 2 bases from V and 0 bases from J, leaving 11 bases between. Germline V gene data show CDR1 as MNHEY and CDR2 as SMNVEV (reference sequence). The CDR3 sequence is 15 residues long. CDR3 nucleotide sequence: TGTGCCAGCAGTTTAAGCGGTCGAGTCTCCTACGAGCAGTACTTC. It translates to CASSLSGRVSYEQYF.

This chain links TRBV7-9 with TRBJ2-5; possibly TRBD2 for D (6 bases). The germline V and J ends were trimmed by 0 bases and 5 bases, with 16 bases remaining between them. The CDR3 loop spans 16 amino acids. Germline V lookup: CDR1 SEHNR, CDR2 FQNEAQ (reference sequence). In DNA form, the CDR3 reads TGTGCCAGCAGCTTAGCCCCGTCGGGGGAGTGGGAGACCCAGTACTTC. The encoded protein is CASSLAPSGEWETQYF.

The V gene is TRBV4-1, the J gene TRBJ1-1; possible D gene TRBD1, 5 bases. V shed 2 bases and J shed 10 bases, with 17 bases lying between them. From germline, CDR1 is MGHRA and CDR2 YSYEKL. The CDR3 spans 14 residues. This CDR3 reads CASSQKRGGGGAFF. The CDR3 DNA reads TGCGCCAGCAGCCAAAAACGCGGTGGGGGGGGAGCTTTCTTT.

The CDR3 DNA sequence: TGTGCCAGTAGTATGGACAGGGCTTCGACCTATGGCTACACCTTC. Its protein is CASSMDRASTYGYTF. V usage is TRBV19 and J usage is TRBJ1-2; TRBD1 agrees at 8 bases. With 3 bases clipped from V and 4 bases from J, the junction kept 7 bases outside the gene matches. The CDR3 runs to 15 residues. Germline-derived CDR1 and CDR2 are LNHDA and SQIVND (reference sequence).

V is TRBV5-6 and J is TRBJ2-5, with a possible D match to TRBD2 (5 bases). The CDR3 is made up of 12 amino acids. Germline V CDR1 and CDR2: SGHDT, YYEEEE. V lost 1 base and J 4 bases, leaving 5 bases between the germline ends. The CDR3 DNA reads TGTGCCAGCAGCTTGCGGGGAGAGACCCAGTACTTC. Translation gives CASSLRGETQYF.

The V call is TRBV5-1, the J call TRBJ2-1; TRBD2 matches 8 bases. Germline V gene lookup returns CDR1 SGHRS and CDR2 YFSETQ. V shed 5 bases and J 5 bases; nucleotides not matched to a gene: 9. This CDR3 has 15 amino acids. CDR3 residues: CASRSGTRADNEQFF. CDR3 bases: TGCGCCAGCAGGTCCGGGACTAGAGCGGACAATGAGCAGTTCTTC.

V gene TRBV5-6 combines with J gene TRBJ1-6; 9 bases agree with TRBD1. Trimming took 2 bases from V and 10 from J; bases not matched to a gene: 4. This CDR3 has 14 residues. The germline CDR1 and CDR2 sequences are SGHDT and YYEEEE. The DNA for the CDR3 is TGTGCCAGCAGCTTTAACAGGGGGCAGTCACCCCTCCACTTT. It is translated as CASSFNRGQSPLHF. Looking up the rest from reference TRBV5-6 and TRBJ1-6 gives the full variable domain: DAGVTQSPTHLIKTRGQQVTLRCSPKSGHDTVSWYQQALGQGPQFIFQYYEEEERQRGNFPDRFSGHQFPNYSSELNVNALLLGDSALYLCASSFNRGQSPLHFGNGTRLTVT.

This chain links TRBV27 with TRBJ2-3; 7 nucleotides match TRBD2. This CDR3 has 16 residues. Looked up from germline, CDR1 is MNHEY and CDR2 is SMNVEV (reference sequence). Trimming at V came to 1 base and at J to 6 bases, leaving 10 bases not matched to a gene. CDR3 DNA sequence: TGTGCCAGCAGTTTATATCGAGCGGGATCTTCGGATACGCAGTATTTT. The encoded protein is CASSLYRAGSSDTQYF.

The V gene is TRBV27, the J gene TRBJ2-7; D gene ambiguous. The germline V gene has CDR1 MNHEY and CDR2 SMNVEV (reference sequence). The germline V and J ends were trimmed by 0 bases and 2 bases, with 14 bases remaining between them. This CDR3 has 16 amino acids. The chain's CDR3 is CASSLSRSFDPYEQYF. CDR3 nucleotides: TGTGCCAGCAGTTTATCGAGGAGCTTTGATCCCTACGAGCAGTACTTC.

The gene calls are TRBV27 and TRBJ2-1; 8 bases line up with TRBD2. V dropped 3 bases and J dropped 4; count of bases not matched to a gene: 5. This CDR3 is built from 15 residues. The germline CDR1 and CDR2 sequences are MNHEY and SMNVEV (reference sequence). The CDR3 loop is CASSLGASGYNEQFF. As DNA, the CDR3 is TGTGCCAGCAGTTTGGGGGCTAGCGGGTACAATGAGCAGTTCTTC.

In its sample, this clone was seen once. The chain links TRBV19 to TRBJ1-5; no firm D call. CDR1 is LNHDA, CDR2 SQIVND, per germline (reference sequence). Trimming left V 3 bases short and J 3 bases short, with 9 bases between. CDR3 length: 14 amino acids. CDR3 nucleotide sequence: TGTGCCAGTAGTATTCAACAGCCCAATCAGCCCCAGCATTTT. It codes for CASSIQQPNQPQHF.

The chain carries TRBV9 and TRBJ2-7; 8 nucleotides agree with TRBD2. The ends lost 3 bases at V and 2 bases at J; junction bases unmatched: 10. The CDR3 has 16 residues. Germline V gene lookup returns CDR1 SGDLS and CDR2 YYNGEE. CDR3 coding DNA: TGTGCCAGCAGCGCCACTAGCGGAGCAAGGGCCTACGAGCAGTACTTC. Its protein is CASSATSGARAYEQYF.

The chain's CDR3 is CASSQGYGKPFPYEQYF. CDR3 nucleotides: TGTGCCAGCAGCCAAGGTTACGGGAAGCCCTTTCCCTACGAGCAGTACTTC. The gene calls are TRBV3-1 (or the pseudogene TRBV3-2) and TRBJ2-7, with D perhaps matching TRBD2 (5 bases). The germline gives CDR1 LGHDT, CDR2 YNNKEL (reference sequence). This CDR3 has 17 amino acids. Trimming removed 1 base at V and 2 bases at J, with 18 bases between.

This chain joins TRBV4-2 and TRBJ2-5, with 9 bases fitting TRBD2. Losses at the gene ends were 0 bases for V and 3 bases for J; bases not matched to a gene: 8. CDR1 is LGHNA, CDR2 YNFKEQ, per germline. This CDR3 has 17 residues. The CDR3 is CASSQDFFASGKETQYF. The CDR3, as DNA: TGTGCCAGCAGCCAAGATTTTTTCGCTAGCGGGAAAGAGACCCAGTACTTC.

V is TRBV5-4 and J is TRBJ2-3; tentatively, D is TRBD1 (5 bases). The V gene's germline CDR1 is SGHNT and CDR2 YYREEE (reference sequence). Trimming took off 0 bases at V and 3 bases at J, with 5 bases between the two ends. The CDR3 spans 13 residues. CDR3 bases: TGTGCCAGCAGCTTGGAGGGGACAGATACGCAGTATTTT. This sequence encodes CASSLEGTDTQYF.